A single sample is the source of the 2 T cell receptor beta chains below, sequenced in a study of T-cell memory formation after mild COVID-19. TCRdb fed the 5' RACE reads into MiXCR, producing one record per CDR3 protein. Here the sample spans about 360,000 distinct CDR3 sequences, 13% to 15% being singletons. Specimen: PBMCs or a T cell subset sorted from them (not recorded which). The origin of the receptors is a man aged 18 to 30 who had mild COVID-19 (a few samples of this study predate the infection). Cell type and time point are not known.

This chain joins TRBV4-3 and TRBJ2-1; no clear D gene. The V end lost 1 base, the J end lost 6 bases, and 10 bases lay between the germline ends. The CDR3 is 14 amino acids. CDR1 and CDR2 (germline): LGHNA, YSLEER. CDR3 region: CASSQAWTGNEQFF. CDR3 bases: TGCGCCAGCAGCCAAGCCTGGACGGGCAATGAGCAGTTCTTC.

The J gene is TRBJ1-6, the V gene TRBV12-3 or TRBV12-4; weak D call: TRBD1 (5 bases). The CDR3 sequence is 13 residues long. V lost 6 bases and J 9 bases, leaving 12 bases between the germline ends. The CDR3 coding sequence is TGTGCCAGCAGCCCCCAGACAGTTTCACCCCTCCACTTT. It yields the protein CASSPQTVSPLHF.